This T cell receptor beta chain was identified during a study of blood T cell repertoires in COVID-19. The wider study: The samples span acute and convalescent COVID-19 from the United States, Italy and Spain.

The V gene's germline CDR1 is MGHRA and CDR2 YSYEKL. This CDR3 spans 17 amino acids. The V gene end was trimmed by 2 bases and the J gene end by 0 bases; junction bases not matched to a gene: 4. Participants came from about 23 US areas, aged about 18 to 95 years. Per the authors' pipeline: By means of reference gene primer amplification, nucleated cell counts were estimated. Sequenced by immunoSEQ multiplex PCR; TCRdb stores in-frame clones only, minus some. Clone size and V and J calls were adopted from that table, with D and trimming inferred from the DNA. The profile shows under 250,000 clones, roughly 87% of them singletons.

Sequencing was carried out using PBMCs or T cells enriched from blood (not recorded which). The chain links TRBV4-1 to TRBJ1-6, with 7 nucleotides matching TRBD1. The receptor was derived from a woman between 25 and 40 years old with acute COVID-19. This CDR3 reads CASSQSRGISYNSPLHF. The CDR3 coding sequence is TGCGCCAGCAGCCAATCCAGGGGGATCTCCTATAATTCACCCCTCCACTTT.